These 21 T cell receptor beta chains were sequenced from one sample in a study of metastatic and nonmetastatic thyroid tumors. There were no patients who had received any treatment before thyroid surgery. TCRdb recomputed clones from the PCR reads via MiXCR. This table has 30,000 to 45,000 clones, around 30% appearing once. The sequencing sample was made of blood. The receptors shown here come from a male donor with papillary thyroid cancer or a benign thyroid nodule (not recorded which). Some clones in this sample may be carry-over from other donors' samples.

The CDR3 DNA follows: TGTGCCAGCAGCTTTAATCTTTTCAAGCGGAACACCGGGGAGCTGTTTTTT. Amino acid sequence: CASSFNLFKRNTGELFF. The V call is TRBV11-2, the J call TRBJ2-2; no clear D gene. This CDR3 contains 17 residues. CDR1 SGHAT and CDR2 FQNNGV come from the germline V gene. V was shortened by 3 bases and J by 1 base, with 15 bases between the two germline ends.

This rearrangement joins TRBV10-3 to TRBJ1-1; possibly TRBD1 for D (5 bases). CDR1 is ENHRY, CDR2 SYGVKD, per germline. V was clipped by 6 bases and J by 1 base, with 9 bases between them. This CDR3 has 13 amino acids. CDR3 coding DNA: TGTGCCATCAGCCCTACAGGGAACACTGAAGCTTTCTTT. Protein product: CAISPTGNTEAFF.

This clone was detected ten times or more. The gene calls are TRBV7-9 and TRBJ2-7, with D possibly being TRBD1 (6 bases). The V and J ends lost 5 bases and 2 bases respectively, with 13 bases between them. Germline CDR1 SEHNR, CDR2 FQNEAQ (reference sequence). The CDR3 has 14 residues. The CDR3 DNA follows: TGTGCCAGCAGCGAAGGACAGCCACCCTACGAGCAGTACTTC. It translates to CASSEGQPPYEQYF.

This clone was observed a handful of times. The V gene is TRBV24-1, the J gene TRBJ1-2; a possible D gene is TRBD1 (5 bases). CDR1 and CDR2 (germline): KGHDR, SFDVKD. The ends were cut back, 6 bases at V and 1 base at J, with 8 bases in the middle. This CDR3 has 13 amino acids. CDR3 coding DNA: TGTGCCACCAGTCAGGGACTTAACTATGGCTACACCTTC. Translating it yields CATSQGLNYGYTF.

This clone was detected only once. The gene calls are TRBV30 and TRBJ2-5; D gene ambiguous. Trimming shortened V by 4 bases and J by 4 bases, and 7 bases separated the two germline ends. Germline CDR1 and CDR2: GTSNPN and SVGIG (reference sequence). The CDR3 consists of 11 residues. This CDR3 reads CAWKLRETQYF. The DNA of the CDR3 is TGTGCCTGGAAACTTAGAGAGACCCAGTACTTC.

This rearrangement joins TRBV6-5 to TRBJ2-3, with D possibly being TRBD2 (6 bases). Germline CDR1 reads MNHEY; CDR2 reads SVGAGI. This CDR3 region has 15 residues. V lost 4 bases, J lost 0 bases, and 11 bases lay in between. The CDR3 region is CASSLGGSSTDTQYF. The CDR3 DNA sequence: TGTGCCAGCAGTTTAGGAGGGTCTAGCACAGATACGCAGTATTTT.

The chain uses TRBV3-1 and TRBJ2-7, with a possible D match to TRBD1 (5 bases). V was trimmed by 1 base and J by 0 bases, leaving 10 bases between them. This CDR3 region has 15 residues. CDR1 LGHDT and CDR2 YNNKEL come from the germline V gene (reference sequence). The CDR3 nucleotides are TGTGCCAGCAGCCAAGGTGCGACAGCCTCCTACGAGCAGTACTTC. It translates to CASSQGATASYEQYF.

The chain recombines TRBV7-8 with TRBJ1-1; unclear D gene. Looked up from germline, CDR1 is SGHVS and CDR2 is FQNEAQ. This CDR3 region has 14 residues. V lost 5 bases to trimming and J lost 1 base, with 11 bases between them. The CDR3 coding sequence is TGTGCCAGCAGCCCTGAGTTAGGGAACACTGAAGCTTTCTTT. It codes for CASSPELGNTEAFF.

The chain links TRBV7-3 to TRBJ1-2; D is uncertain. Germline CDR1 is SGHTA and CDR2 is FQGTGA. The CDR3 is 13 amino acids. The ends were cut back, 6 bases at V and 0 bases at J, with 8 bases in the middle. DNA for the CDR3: TGTGCCAGCAGTCTGCAGCCTAACTATGGCTACACCTTC. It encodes CASSLQPNYGYTF.

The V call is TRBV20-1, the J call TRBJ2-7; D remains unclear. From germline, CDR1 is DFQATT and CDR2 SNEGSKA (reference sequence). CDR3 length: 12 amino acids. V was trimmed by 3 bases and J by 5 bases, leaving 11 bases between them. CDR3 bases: TGCAGTGCTAGTAGGGAAGTGAACGAGCAGTACTTC. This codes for CSASREVNEQYF.

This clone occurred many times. The CDR3 sequence: CASSESATGELFF. CDR3 bases: TGCGCCAGCAGTGAAAGCGCCACCGGGGAGCTGTTTTTT. The chain joins TRBV10-1 to TRBJ2-2, with D unclear. Trimming pared 3 bases from V and 4 bases from J, leaving 6 bases between. Germline V gene lookup returns CDR1 WNHNN and CDR2 SYGVQD (reference sequence). The CDR3 covers 13 residues.

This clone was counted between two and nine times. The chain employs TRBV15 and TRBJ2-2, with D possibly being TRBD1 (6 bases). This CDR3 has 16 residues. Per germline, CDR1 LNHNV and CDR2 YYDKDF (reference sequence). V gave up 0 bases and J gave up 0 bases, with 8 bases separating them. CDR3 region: CATSRDRGSNTGELFF. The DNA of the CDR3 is TGTGCCACCAGCAGAGACAGGGGATCGAACACCGGGGAGCTGTTTTTT.

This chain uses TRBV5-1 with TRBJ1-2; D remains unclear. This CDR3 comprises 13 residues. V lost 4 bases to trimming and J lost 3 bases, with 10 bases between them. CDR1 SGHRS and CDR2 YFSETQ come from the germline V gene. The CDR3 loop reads CASSADGDYGYTF. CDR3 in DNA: TGCGCCAGCAGCGCCGATGGGGACTATGGCTACACCTTC.

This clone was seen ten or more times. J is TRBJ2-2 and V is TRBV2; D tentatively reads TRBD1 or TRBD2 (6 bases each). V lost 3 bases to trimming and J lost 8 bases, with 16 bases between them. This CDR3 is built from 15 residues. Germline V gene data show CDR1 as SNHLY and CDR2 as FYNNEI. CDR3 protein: CASSDGQGRSGELFF. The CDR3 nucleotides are TGTGCCAGCAGTGACGGGCAGGGGAGGTCGGGGGAGCTGTTTTTT.

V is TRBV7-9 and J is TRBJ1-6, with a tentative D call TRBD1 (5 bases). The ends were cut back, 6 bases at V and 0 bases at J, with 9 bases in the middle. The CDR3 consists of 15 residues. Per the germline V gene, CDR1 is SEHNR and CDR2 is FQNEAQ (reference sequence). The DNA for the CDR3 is TGTGCCAGCAGGGGAGACAGCTCCTATAATTCACCCCTCCACTTT. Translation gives CASRGDSSYNSPLHF.

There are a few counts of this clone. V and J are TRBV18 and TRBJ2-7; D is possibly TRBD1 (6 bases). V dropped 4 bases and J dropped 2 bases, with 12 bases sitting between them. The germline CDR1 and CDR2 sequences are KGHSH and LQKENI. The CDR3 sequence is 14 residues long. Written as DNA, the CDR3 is TGTGCCAGCTCACAAAGGACAGTAACCTACGAGCAGTACTTC. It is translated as CASSQRTVTYEQYF.

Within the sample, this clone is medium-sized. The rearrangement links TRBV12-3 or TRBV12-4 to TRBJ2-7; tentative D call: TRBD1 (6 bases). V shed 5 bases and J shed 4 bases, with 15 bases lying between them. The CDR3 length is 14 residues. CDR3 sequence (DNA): TGTGCCAGCAGTCCGACAGGTTGGGGATACGAGCAGTACTTC. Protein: CASSPTGWGYEQYF.

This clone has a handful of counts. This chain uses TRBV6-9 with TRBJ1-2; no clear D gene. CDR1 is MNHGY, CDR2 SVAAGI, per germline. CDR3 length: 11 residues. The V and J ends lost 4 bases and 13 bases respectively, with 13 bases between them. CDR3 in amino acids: CASSSVVLLTF. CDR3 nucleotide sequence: TGTGCCAGCAGTTCCGTAGTCCTACTCACCTTC.

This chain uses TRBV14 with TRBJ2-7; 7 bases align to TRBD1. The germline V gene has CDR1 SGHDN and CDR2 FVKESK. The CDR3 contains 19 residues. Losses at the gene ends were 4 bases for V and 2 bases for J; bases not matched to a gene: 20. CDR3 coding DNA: TGTGCCAGCAGCCTTGGGGACAGTGGCAGCCCTTGGCGACCCTACGAGCAGTACTTC. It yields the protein CASSLGDSGSPWRPYEQYF.

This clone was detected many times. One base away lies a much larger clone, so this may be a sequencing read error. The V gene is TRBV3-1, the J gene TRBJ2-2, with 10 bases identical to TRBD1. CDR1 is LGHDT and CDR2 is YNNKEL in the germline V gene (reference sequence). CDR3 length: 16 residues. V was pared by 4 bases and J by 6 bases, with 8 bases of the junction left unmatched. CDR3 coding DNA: TGTGCCAGCAGCCGAACAGTGACAGGGGGCTCCGGGGAGCTGTTTTTT. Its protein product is CASSRTVTGGSGELFF.

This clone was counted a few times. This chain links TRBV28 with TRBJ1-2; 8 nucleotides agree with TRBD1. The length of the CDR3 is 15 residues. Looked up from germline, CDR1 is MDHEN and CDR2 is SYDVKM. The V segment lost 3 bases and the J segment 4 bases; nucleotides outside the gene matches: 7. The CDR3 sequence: CASSLSGQVFYGYTF. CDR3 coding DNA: TGTGCCAGCAGTTTGTCGGGACAGGTTTTCTATGGCTACACCTTC.